The entry below gives a single TCR beta chain sequence along with its context. These data belong to a study of blood T cell repertoires in COVID-19. Assay used: immunoSEQ multiplex PCR; TCRdb lists only in-frame clones, some missing. Of a few hundred thousand clones listed, 85% to 90% are singletons. This CDR3 spans 12 amino acids. V lost 8 bases to trimming and J lost 5 bases, with 10 bases between them. The germline gives CDR1 MDHEN, CDR2 SYDVKM. Sequencing was performed on peripheral blood. The V call is TRBV28, the J call TRBJ1-5; D unclear. This clonotype was obtained from a man younger than 40 with acute or convalescent COVID-19. In nucleotides, the CDR3 is TGTGCCAGCTGTAGCCTTTATCAGCCCCAGCATTTT. Protein product: CASCSLYQPQHF. Full variable domain (outside the CDR3, taken from reference TRBV28 and TRBJ1-5): DVKVTQSSRYLVKRTGEKVFLECVQDMDHENMFWYRQDPGLGLRLIYFSYDVKMKEKGDIPEGYSVSREKKERFSLILESASTNQTSMYLCASCSLYQPQHFGDGTRLSIL.